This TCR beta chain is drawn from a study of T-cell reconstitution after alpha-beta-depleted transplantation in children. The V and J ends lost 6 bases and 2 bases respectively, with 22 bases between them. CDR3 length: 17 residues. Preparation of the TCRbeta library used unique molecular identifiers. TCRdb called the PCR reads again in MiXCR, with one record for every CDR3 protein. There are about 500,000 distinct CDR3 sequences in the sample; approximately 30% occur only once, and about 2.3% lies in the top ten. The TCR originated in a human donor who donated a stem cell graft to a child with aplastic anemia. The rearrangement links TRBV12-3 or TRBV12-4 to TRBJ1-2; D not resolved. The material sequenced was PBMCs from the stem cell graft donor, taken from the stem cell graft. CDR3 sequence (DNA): TGTGCCAGCAGCCCGTACCTGGGCCCAACACAAAACTATGGCTACACCTTC. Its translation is CASSPYLGPTQNYGYTF.